This TCR beta chain was documented in a study of Ad26.COV2.S vaccination and SARS-CoV-2 variants. TCRdb's table, derived via immunoSEQ multiplex PCR, lists solely in-frame clones and lacks some. This sample has hundreds of thousands of clones; 70% to 90% occur once, and the top ten carry about 10%. The germline V gene has CDR1 MNHEY and CDR2 SVGAGI. CDR3 length equals 15 residues. V was clipped by 4 bases and J by 5 bases; unmatched bases: 6. The treatment: approximately 18 received Ad26.COV2.S at low or high dose, single or two shots; about 5 received placebo; per-sample allocation not given. It was on day 63 after the first vaccine or placebo injection that samples were taken.

This clonotype was obtained from a person aged 18-65 years who received the Ad26.COV2.S COVID-19 vaccine or a placebo. J is TRBJ1-5 and V is TRBV6-5; 9 bases fit TRBD1. This specimen consisted of peripheral blood, obtained in a trial of Ad26.COV2.S vaccine versus placebo. The CDR3 sequence is CASSSGTGSHQPQHF. CDR3 sequence (DNA): TGTGCCAGCAGTTCCGGGACAGGGTCCCATCAGCCCCAGCATTTT.